The 32 T cell receptor beta chains below come from one sample, sequenced in a study of T cells in Graves' hyperthyroidism and ophthalmopathy. TCR beta CDR3 sequences were amplified from RNA transcripts. HTBI primers were the set used in a first-round RT-PCR of the TCR CDR3. TCRdb reprocessed the multiplex PCR reads with MiXCR, giving one entry per CDR3 protein. This table has hundreds of thousands of distinct CDR3 sequences, about 14% appearing once. Input material: blood. The source is a woman between 18 and 29 years old with Graves' hyperthyroidism.

J is TRBJ1-3 and V is TRBV4-3, with D possibly matching TRBD1 (5 bases). The V end was cut by 1 base, the J end by 4 bases, with 14 bases between. The CDR3 consists of 16 residues. The germline CDR1 and CDR2 sequences are LGHNA and YSLEER. The CDR3 sequence is CASSQGQGESGNTIYF. CDR3 DNA sequence: TGCGCCAGCAGCCAAGGTCAGGGAGAGTCCGGAAACACCATATATTTT.

This clonotype was detected ten times or more. V gene TRBV6-2 or TRBV6-3 combines with J gene TRBJ2-2; TRBD1 matches at 8 bases. J lost 5 bases, V lost 7 bases, and 3 bases had no gene match. This CDR3 is 13 amino acids long. Germline V gene lookup returns CDR1 MNHEY and CDR2 SVGEGT. In DNA form, the CDR3 reads TGTGCCAGCACTGGACAGGGTACCGGGGAGCTGTTTTTT. Its protein is CASTGQGTGELFF.

This clonotype was observed a handful of times. V gene TRBV11-2 combines with J gene TRBJ2-3; 8 nucleotides align to TRBD1. The length of the CDR3 is 14 residues. After removal of 7 bases from V and 7 bases from J, the junction contained 10 bases not matched to a gene. CDR1 SGHAT and CDR2 FQNNGV come from the germline V gene. CDR3 sequence reads: CASTSSRGLHTQYF. CDR3 bases: TGTGCCAGCACCTCATCCAGGGGGCTACATACGCAGTATTTT. The whole variable domain, remainder taken from reference TRBV11-2 and TRBJ2-3, is EAGVAQSPRYKIIEKRQSVAFWCNPISGHATLYWYQQILGQGPKLLIQFQNNGVVDDSQLPKDRFSAERLKGVDSTLKIQPAKLEDSAVYLCASTSSRGLHTQYFGPGTRLTVL.

This clonotype was observed at least ten times. V and J are TRBV9 and TRBJ2-7; D not resolved. CDR3 size: 14 residues. Germline V gene lookup returns CDR1 SGDLS and CDR2 YYNGEE. The ends were cut back, 2 bases at V and 5 bases at J, with 14 bases in the middle. Written as DNA, the CDR3 is TGTGCCAGCAGCGTGTTTCCAGGTGTGAACGAGCAGTACTTC. Translated, it gives CASSVFPGVNEQYF.

The chain employs TRBV5-4 and TRBJ2-5, with D possibly TRBD2 on 6 matching bases. CDR3 size: 15 residues. V lost 4 bases, J lost 5 bases, and 18 bases lay in between. The V gene's germline CDR1 is SGHNT and CDR2 YYREEE (reference sequence). CDR3 coding DNA: TGTGCCAGCAGCGGGGCGGTGGAGGGAAGGGAGACCCAGTACTTC. Protein product: CASSGAVEGRETQYF.

This clonotype was recorded many times. V gene TRBV25-1 combines with J gene TRBJ1-1; no clear D gene. CDR1 and CDR2 (germline): MGHDK, SYGVNS. The CDR3 totals 13 residues. Trimming removed 3 bases at V and 0 bases at J, with 5 bases between. The CDR3 DNA reads as TGTGCCAGCAGTGACAGGATGAACACTGAAGCTTTCTTT. Amino acid sequence: CASSDRMNTEAFF.

The chain combines TRBV19 with TRBJ1-2; D is perhaps TRBD1 (6 bases). Germline CDR1 is LNHDA and CDR2 is SQIVND (reference sequence). The V end was cut by 6 bases, the J end by 2 bases, with 19 bases between. The CDR3 is made up of 16 amino acids. The CDR3 nucleotides read TGTGCCAGTAGGAACCCGGGACAACTGTTAAACTATGGCTACACCTTC. It yields the protein CASRNPGQLLNYGYTF.

This clonotype was found many times. CDR3 nucleotides: TGTGCCAGCAGCTTACGAATCTGGGACTCCTACAATGAGCAGTTCTTC. Protein: CASSLRIWDSYNEQFF. This sequence joins TRBV7-8 and TRBJ2-1; D not certain. Trimming shortened V by 2 bases and J by 0 bases, and 11 bases separated the two germline ends. Germline CDR1 and CDR2: SGHVS and FQNEAQ. The CDR3 is 16 amino acids.

This clonotype was seen a few times. V and J are TRBV29-1 and TRBJ2-3; D call uncertain. Germline CDR1 SQVTM, CDR2 ANQGSEA. The CDR3 covers 14 residues. V was clipped by 5 bases and J by 6 bases, with 18 bases between them. The CDR3 DNA sequence: TGCAGCGTTTTAACATGGGCCCCCCACGATACGCAGTATTTT. Its protein is CSVLTWAPHDTQYF.

This clonotype turned up a few times. The chain employs TRBV20-1 and TRBJ2-5; D is unresolved. Germline CDR1 and CDR2: DFQATT and SNEGSKA (reference sequence). V was trimmed by 6 bases and J by 4 bases, leaving 12 bases between them. The CDR3 covers 12 residues. The DNA of the CDR3 is TGCAGTGCCTTCGGAGTTGGAGAGACCCAGTACTTC. Translation gives CSAFGVGETQYF.

The rearrangement joins TRBV15 to TRBJ2-1; D is perhaps TRBD1 or TRBD2 (6 bases each). The CDR3 loop spans 16 amino acids. V shed 6 bases and J shed 7 bases, with 22 bases lying between them. CDR1 and CDR2 from the germline V gene are LNHNV and YYDKDF (reference sequence). The CDR3 region has the DNA TGTGCCACCAGAGATCGAAGGGGGGCTCTTTATAATGAGCAGTTCTTC. Translating it yields CATRDRRGALYNEQFF.

There are many counts of this clonotype. The CDR3 sequence is CATSRDRSGRGGEQFF. In nucleotides, the CDR3 is TGTGCCACCAGCAGAGATCGTAGCGGGAGGGGGGGTGAGCAGTTCTTC. This chain joins TRBV15 and TRBJ2-1; 11 bases agree with TRBD2. V trimming: 0 bases; J trimming: 9 bases; junction bases outside the gene matches: 7. The CDR3 consists of 16 residues. Germline loops: CDR1 LNHNV, CDR2 YYDKDF (reference sequence).

This clonotype was seen many times. This sequence joins TRBV6-1 and TRBJ1-2; maybe TRBD1 (5 bases). V gave up 5 bases and J gave up 4 bases, with 20 bases separating them. The CDR3 totals 16 residues. Germline lookup yields CDR1 MNHNS and CDR2 SASEGT. The CDR3 protein is CASSPEEGAAGYGYTF. The DNA for the CDR3 is TGTGCCAGCAGTCCAGAAGAAGGGGCCGCCGGCTATGGCTACACCTTC.

Ten or more counts support this clonotype. The genes are TRBV6-6 and TRBJ2-7, with TRBD2 matching 9 bases. The CDR3 sequence is 15 residues long. V lost 2 bases to trimming and J lost 3 bases; unmatched junction nucleotides: 5. Germline V gene sequence: CDR1 MNHNY, CDR2 SVGAGI (reference sequence). The CDR3 sequence is CASSYRIAGDYEQYF. Here the CDR3 DNA reads TGTGCCAGCAGTTACAGGATAGCGGGAGACTACGAGCAGTACTTC.

This clonotype was observed many times. The chain carries TRBV4-1 and TRBJ2-7, with 15 nucleotides matching TRBD2. The CDR3 is 18 amino acids. Per germline, CDR1 MGHRA and CDR2 YSYEKL. V lost 3 bases to trimming and J lost 1 base; unmatched junction nucleotides: 7. The CDR3 loop reads CASSHTGLAGGKSYEQYF. DNA for the CDR3: TGCGCCAGCAGCCACACGGGACTAGCGGGAGGAAAGTCCTACGAGCAGTACTTC.

This clonotype was counted many times. The chain employs TRBV6-1 and TRBJ1-3; no reliable D call. The CDR3 sequence is 16 residues long. CDR1 and CDR2 (germline): MNHNS, SASEGT. Trimming stripped 6 bases from V and 2 bases from J, with 17 bases between. The CDR3 DNA sequence: TGTGCCAGCAGGGAGTTCGGGTTGAATCCTGGAAACACCATATATTTT. This translates into CASREFGLNPGNTIYF.

V usage is TRBV4-1 and J usage is TRBJ2-1, with a weak D call TRBD1 (5 bases). The V end lost 3 bases, the J end lost 15 bases, and 12 bases lay between the germline ends. This CDR3 contains 11 residues. Germline CDR1 and CDR2: MGHRA and YSYEKL. CDR3 in DNA: TGCGCCAGCAGCCAGCCAGGGAAACGGTTCTTC. Protein: CASSQPGKRFF.

This clonotype was seen more than once but under ten times. This sequence joins TRBV20-1 and TRBJ1-6; possibly TRBD1 for D (5 bases). The germline gives CDR1 DFQATT, CDR2 SNEGSKA (reference sequence). The CDR3 contains 15 residues. The V gene lost 1 base and the J gene lost 7 bases, with 14 bases spanning the gap. CDR3 DNA sequence: TGCAGTGCTAGAGTACCGGGACCACGGAATTCACCCCTCCACTTT. Amino acid sequence: CSARVPGPRNSPLHF.

At least ten counts were recorded for this clonotype. The chain has TRBV6-5 and TRBJ2-3; D ambiguous. The V gene lost 0 bases and the J gene lost 5 bases, with 6 bases spanning the gap. Germline V CDR1 and CDR2: MNHEY, SVGAGI. This CDR3 spans 13 amino acids. CDR3 loop: CASSYSRGDTQYF. The CDR3 nucleotides read TGTGCCAGCAGTTACTCAAGAGGAGATACGCAGTATTTT.

This clonotype was recorded at least ten times. V usage is TRBV13 and J usage is TRBJ2-1; D call uncertain. The V gene's germline CDR1 is PRHDT and CDR2 FYEKMQ (reference sequence). The CDR3 has 14 residues. Trimming took off 1 base at V and 5 bases at J, with 9 bases between the two ends. The CDR3 DNA reads as TGTGCCAGCAGCTTAGTCGCTATTAACAATGAGCAGTTCTTC. Its translation: CASSLVAINNEQFF. Looking up the rest from reference TRBV13 and TRBJ2-1 gives the full variable domain: AAGVIQSPRHLIKEKRETATLKCYPIPRHDTVYWYQQGPGQDPQFLISFYEKMQSDKGSIPDRFSAQQFSDYHSELNMSSLELGDSALYFCASSLVAINNEQFFGPGTRLTVL.

This clonotype was found many times. The chain uses TRBV7-9 and TRBJ2-4; 8 nucleotides align to TRBD2. There are 14 residues in the CDR3. The ends lost 2 bases at V and 11 bases at J; junction bases unmatched: 8. The germline CDR1 and CDR2 sequences are SEHNR and FQNEAQ (reference sequence). The CDR3 region has the DNA TGTGCCAGCAGCTTACCACTAGCGGCAGCTGTTCAGTACTTC. It translates to CASSLPLAAAVQYF.

This clonotype was seen many times. The chain employs TRBV4-1 and TRBJ2-1, with D possibly being TRBD2 (6 bases). V dropped 4 bases and J dropped 5 bases, with 15 bases sitting between them. Germline loops: CDR1 MGHRA, CDR2 YSYEKL. This CDR3 region has 15 residues. The CDR3 DNA sequence: TGCGCCAGCAGCCCAGTAGGACGGACTAACAATGAGCAGTTCTTC. It yields the protein CASSPVGRTNNEQFF.

CDR3 protein: CSAREGAAPYNEQFF. CDR3 nucleotides: TGCAGTGCTAGAGAAGGAGCGGCCCCTTACAATGAGCAGTTCTTC. The chain recombines TRBV20-1 with TRBJ2-1; maybe TRBD2 (5 bases). The CDR3 has 15 residues. CDR1 and CDR2 from the germline V gene are DFQATT and SNEGSKA (reference sequence). Trimming pared 0 bases from V and 4 bases from J, leaving 13 bases between.

This clonotype appeared many times. The V call is TRBV28, the J call TRBJ2-7, with a tentative D call TRBD1 (5 bases). The germline V gene encodes CDR1 MDHEN and CDR2 SYDVKM. Trimming removed 9 bases at V and 2 bases at J, with 17 bases between. The length of the CDR3 is 14 residues. The CDR3 bases are TGTGCCAGTCAGGAGTGGTCAGGGACCTACGAGCAGTACTTC. Protein: CASQEWSGTYEQYF. The variable domain in full, with the rest retrieved from reference TRBV28 and TRBJ2-7, is DVKVTQSSRYLVKRTGEKVFLECVQDMDHENMFWYRQDPGLGLRLIYFSYDVKMKEKGDIPEGYSVSREKKERFSLILESASTNQTSMYLCASQEWSGTYEQYFGPGTRLTVT.

This clonotype was recorded a few times. The V and J genes are TRBV9 and TRBJ1-3; the D is unclear. The germline V and J ends were trimmed by 0 bases and 2 bases, with 9 bases remaining between them. The CDR3 runs to 15 residues. Germline CDR1 and CDR2: SGDLS and YYNGEE. The CDR3 sequence is CASSVGNWTGNTIYF. The CDR3 DNA is TGTGCCAGCAGCGTAGGGAATTGGACTGGAAACACCATATATTTT.

The chain recombines TRBV25-1 with TRBJ1-2, with D perhaps TRBD1 (6 bases). This CDR3 is 15 amino acids long. Germline V gene lookup returns CDR1 MGHDK and CDR2 SYGVNS. V was shortened by 3 bases and J by 5 bases, with 16 bases between the two germline ends. CDR3 sequence reads: CASSDTGPEFYGYTF. The CDR3 region has the DNA TGTGCCAGCAGTGATACAGGGCCTGAATTTTATGGCTACACCTTC.

This clonotype was seen ten or more times. The chain uses TRBV19 and TRBJ2-7; TRBD2 might be the D (6 bases). The CDR3 spans 15 residues. Trimming removed 6 bases at V and 2 bases at J, with 17 bases between. From germline, CDR1 is LNHDA and CDR2 SQIVND (reference sequence). DNA of the CDR3: TGTGCCAGTAGGGAGGATACGCGGACTACCTACGAGCAGTACTTC. It is translated as CASREDTRTTYEQYF.

This clonotype was observed many times. A read error may account for a junction end that differs from germline. The chain employs TRBV2 and TRBJ2-7, with 10 bases that match TRBD2. Germline loops: CDR1 SNHLY, CDR2 FYNNEI. This CDR3 contains 15 residues. CDR3 region: CVSSESSGRVGEQYF. As DNA, the CDR3 is TGTGTCAGCAGTGAATCCAGCGGGAGGGTTGGCGAGCAGTACTTC. Variable domain in full (rest from reference TRBV2 and TRBJ2-7): EPEVTQTPSHQVTQMGQEVILRCVPISNHLYFYWYRQILGQKVEFLVSFYNNEISEKSEIFDDQFSVERPDGSNFTLKIRSTKLEDSAMYFCVSSESSGRVGEQYFGPGTRLTVT.

V gene TRBV19 combines with J gene TRBJ2-7; TRBD2 agrees at 12 bases. V dropped 5 bases and J dropped 4; count of bases not matched to a gene: 9. Germline V gene sequence: CDR1 LNHDA, CDR2 SQIVND (reference sequence). The CDR3 covers 16 residues. The CDR3 reads CASSPQTSGRAYEQYF. The DNA for the CDR3 is TGTGCCAGTAGTCCTCAGACTAGCGGGAGAGCATACGAGCAGTACTTC.

With regard to this clonotype: This could be a read error, since a much larger clone is one nucleotide away. The rearrangement uses TRBV6-2 or TRBV6-3 and TRBJ1-5; D may be TRBD1 (6 bases). The V gene lost 5 bases and the J gene lost 2 bases, with 13 bases spanning the gap. The germline V gene has CDR1 MNHEY and CDR2 SVGEGT. The CDR3 has 15 amino acids. CDR3 loop: CASSHAAGGNQPQHF. The DNA of the CDR3 is TGTGCCAGCAGTCATGCTGCAGGGGGCAATCAGCCCCAGCATTTT.

This clonotype was seen repeatedly, ten times or more. The gene calls are TRBV13 and TRBJ2-7; 9 nucleotides match TRBD2. With 1 base clipped from V and 3 bases from J, the junction kept 10 bases outside the gene matches. Germline loops: CDR1 PRHDT, CDR2 FYEKMQ (reference sequence). The CDR3 spans 17 residues. CDR3 protein: CASSLVTREGGHYEQYF. The CDR3 nucleotides are TGTGCCAGCAGCTTAGTCACGCGGGAGGGTGGGCACTACGAGCAGTACTTC.

This clonotype has at least ten counts. The rearrangement links TRBV5-1 to TRBJ2-3; 8 bases align to TRBD1. Unmatched junction bases numbered 6, after V lost 1 base and J lost 2 bases. Per the germline V gene, CDR1 is SGHRS and CDR2 is YFSETQ. The CDR3 is made up of 16 amino acids. CDR3 loop: CASSLRQGASTDTQYF. Written as DNA, the CDR3 is TGCGCCAGCAGCTTGAGGCAGGGGGCATCCACAGATACGCAGTATTTT.